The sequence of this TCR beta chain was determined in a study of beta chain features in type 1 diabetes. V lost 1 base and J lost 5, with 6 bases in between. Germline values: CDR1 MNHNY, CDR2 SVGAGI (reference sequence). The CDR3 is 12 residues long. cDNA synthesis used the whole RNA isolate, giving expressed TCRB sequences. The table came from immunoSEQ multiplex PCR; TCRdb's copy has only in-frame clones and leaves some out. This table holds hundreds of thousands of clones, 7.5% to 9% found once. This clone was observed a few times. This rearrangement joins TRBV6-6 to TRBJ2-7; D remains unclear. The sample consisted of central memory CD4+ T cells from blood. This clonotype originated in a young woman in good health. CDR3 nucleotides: TGTGCCAGCAGTTACTTTCGACACGAGCAGTACTTC. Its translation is CASSYFRHEQYF.